A single sample is the source of the 10 T cell receptor beta chains below, sequenced in a study of blood T cell repertoires in COVID-19. Method: immunoSEQ multiplex PCR; TCRdb's copy keeps in-frame clones and lacks some. The sample yields approximately 55,000 clones, just over 90% seen once. Sequences were obtained from peripheral blood. All receptors come from a man aged 35-49 years with acute or convalescent COVID-19.

The chain recombines TRBV10-2 with TRBJ2-7; TRBD1 agrees at 7 bases. This CDR3 is 15 amino acids long. From germline, CDR1 is WSHSY and CDR2 SAAADI. V dropped 2 bases and J dropped 7; count of bases not matched to a gene: 11. CDR3 in DNA: TGCGCCAGCAGTGAGCCCGTGACAGGGAGAGGAGAGCAGTACTTC. Translating it yields CASSEPVTGRGEQYF.

The rearrangement links TRBV7-9 to TRBJ1-1; D gene unclear. CDR1 is SEHNR and CDR2 is FQNEAQ in the germline V gene (reference sequence). This CDR3 comprises 11 residues. V was shortened by 2 bases and J by 6 bases, with 4 bases between the two germline ends. The CDR3 bases are TGTGCCAGCAGCTTATCTGCTGAAGCTTTCTTT. This encodes CASSLSAEAFF.

The J gene is TRBJ1-1, the V gene TRBV14; 7 bases are a match to TRBD1. V shed 4 bases and J 6 bases; nucleotides not matched to a gene: 5. The CDR3 extends over 13 amino acids. Germline V CDR1 and CDR2: SGHDN, FVKESK. The CDR3 DNA sequence: TGTGCCAGCAGCCTTACAGGGGCTGCTGAAGCTTTCTTT. Translation: CASSLTGAAEAFF.

This clone came up a few times. V usage is TRBV10-2 and J usage is TRBJ1-1, with a possible D match to TRBD1 (6 bases). Trimming left V 3 bases short and J 1 base short, with 6 bases between. Germline lookup yields CDR1 WSHSY and CDR2 SAAADI. The CDR3 runs 13 residues. The CDR3 loop is CASSDRGNTEAFF. CDR3 DNA sequence: TGCGCCAGCAGTGACAGGGGGAACACTGAAGCTTTCTTT.

V gene TRBV7-2 combines with J gene TRBJ1-2; 8 bases match TRBD1. CDR3 length equals 16 residues. Germline V gives CDR1 SGHTA, CDR2 FQGNSA. After removal of 0 bases from V and 7 bases from J, the junction contained 10 bases not matched to a gene. DNA for the CDR3: TGTGCCAGCAGCTTAGCACCTACAGGGGGTTTCCGTGGCTACACCTTC. Its protein product is CASSLAPTGGFRGYTF.

The rearrangement joins TRBV5-4 to TRBJ1-2, with TRBD1 matching 9 bases. After removal of 0 bases from V and 4 bases from J, the junction contained 4 bases not matched to a gene. The CDR3 is made up of 15 amino acids. CDR1 is SGHNT and CDR2 is YYREEE in the germline V gene (reference sequence). In DNA, the CDR3 is TGTGCCAGCAGCTTGGGGGACAGGGACCTCTATGGCTACACCTTC. It encodes CASSLGDRDLYGYTF.

The DNA for the CDR3 is TGTGCCAGTAGTGAACAGGGGAAGGGTGGCTACACCTTC. It is translated as CASSEQGKGGYTF. V gene TRBV19 combines with J gene TRBJ1-2; the match to TRBD1 covers 7 bases. The V gene's germline CDR1 is LNHDA and CDR2 SQIVND (reference sequence). Trimming at V came to 5 bases and at J to 7 bases, leaving 7 bases not matched to a gene. The CDR3 has 13 residues.

The chain has TRBV15 and TRBJ1-4; maybe TRBD1 (6 bases). Per the germline V gene, CDR1 is LNHNV and CDR2 is YYDKDF (reference sequence). Trimming removed 0 bases at V and 4 bases at J, with 15 bases between. The CDR3 covers 17 residues. The CDR3 DNA reads as TGTGCCACCAGCAGAGATCAGAGGGGGTCGGGTAATGAAAAACTGTTTTTT. Encoded protein: CATSRDQRGSGNEKLFF.

This clone was detected only once. The CDR3 sequence is CSVDGGWSSYNEQFF. The CDR3 nucleotides read TGCAGCGTTGATGGCGGGTGGAGCTCCTACAATGAGCAGTTCTTC. This chain uses TRBV29-1 with TRBJ2-1; possibly TRBD2 for D (5 bases). This CDR3 has 15 amino acids. The V gene lost 3 bases and the J gene lost 0 bases, with 12 bases spanning the gap. In germline, CDR1 is SQVTM, CDR2 ANQGSEA.

This chain joins TRBV12-3 or TRBV12-4 and TRBJ1-2; unclear D gene. The CDR3 is 11 residues long. Trimming left V 3 bases short and J 6 bases short, with 5 bases between. CDR3 amino acids: CASSFGDGYTF. CDR3 bases: TGTGCCAGCAGTTTCGGGGATGGCTACACCTTC.